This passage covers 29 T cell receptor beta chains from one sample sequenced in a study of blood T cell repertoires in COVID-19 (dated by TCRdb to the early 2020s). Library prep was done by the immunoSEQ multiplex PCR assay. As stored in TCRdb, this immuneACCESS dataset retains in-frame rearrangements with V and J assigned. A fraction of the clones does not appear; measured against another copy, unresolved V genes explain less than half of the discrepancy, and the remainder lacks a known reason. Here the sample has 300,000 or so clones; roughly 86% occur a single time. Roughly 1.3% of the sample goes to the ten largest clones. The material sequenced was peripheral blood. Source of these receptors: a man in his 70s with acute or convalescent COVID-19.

The CDR3 region has the DNA TGTGCCAGCTCACTCCCAGAAGAAAAACTGTTTTTT. Translating gives CASSLPEEKLFF. The V and J genes are TRBV18 and TRBJ1-4; D gene uncertain. Per the germline V gene, CDR1 is KGHSH and CDR2 is LQKENI. This CDR3 comprises 12 residues. Between the trimmed V and J ends, which lost 4 bases and 8 bases, there was a span of 8 bases. The whole variable domain, remainder taken from reference TRBV18 and TRBJ1-4, is NAGVMQNPRHLVRRRGQEARLRCSPMKGHSHVYWYRQLPEEGLKFMVYLQKENIIDESGMPKERFSAEFPKEGPSILRIQQVVRGDSAAYFCASSLPEEKLFFGSGTQLSVL.

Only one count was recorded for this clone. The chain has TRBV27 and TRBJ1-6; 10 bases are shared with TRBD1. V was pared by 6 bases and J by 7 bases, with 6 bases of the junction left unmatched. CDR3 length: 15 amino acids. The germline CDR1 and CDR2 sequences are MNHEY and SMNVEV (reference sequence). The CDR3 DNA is TGTGCCAGCAGGGGGACAGGGGTAGGGAATTCACCCCTCCACTTT. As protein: CASRGTGVGNSPLHF.

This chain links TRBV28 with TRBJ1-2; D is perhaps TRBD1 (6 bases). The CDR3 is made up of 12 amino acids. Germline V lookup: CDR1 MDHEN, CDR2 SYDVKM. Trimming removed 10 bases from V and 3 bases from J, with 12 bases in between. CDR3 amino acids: CATLGQHYGYTF. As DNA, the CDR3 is TGTGCCACCCTTGGACAGCACTATGGCTACACCTTC.

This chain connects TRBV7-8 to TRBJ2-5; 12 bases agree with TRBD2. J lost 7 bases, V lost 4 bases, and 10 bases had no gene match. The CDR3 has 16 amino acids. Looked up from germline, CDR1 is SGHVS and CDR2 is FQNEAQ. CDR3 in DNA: TGTGCCAGCAGCTATTCTAGCGGGAGGGCTGGCCGGACCCAGTACTTC. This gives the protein CASSYSSGRAGRTQYF.

CDR3 in DNA: TGCAGTGCTAGTTATTCAGGGAATAGTTTTAATTCACCCCTCCACTTT. It yields the protein CSASYSGNSFNSPLHF. The chain carries TRBV20-1 and TRBJ1-6; TRBD1 might be the D (5 bases). Germline lookup yields CDR1 DFQATT and CDR2 SNEGSKA (reference sequence). The CDR3 consists of 16 residues. Trimming took off 3 bases at V and 6 bases at J, with 18 bases between the two ends.

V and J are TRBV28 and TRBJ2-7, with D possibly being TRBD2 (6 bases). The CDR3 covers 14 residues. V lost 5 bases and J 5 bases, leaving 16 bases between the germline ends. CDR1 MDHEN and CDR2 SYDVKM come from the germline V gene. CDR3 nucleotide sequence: TGTGCCAGCAGTAGCCTGGGACTGGGGGACGAGCAGTACTTC. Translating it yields CASSSLGLGDEQYF.

CDR3 sequence: CASSQFGRQPSSTDTQYF. In nucleotides, the CDR3 is TGCGCCAGCAGCCAATTCGGCCGACAGCCGAGTAGCACAGATACGCAGTATTTT. The V and J genes are TRBV4-1 and TRBJ2-3; D possibly corresponds to TRBD1 (5 bases). CDR3 size: 18 residues. CDR1 and CDR2 from the germline V gene are MGHRA and YSYEKL. Trimming cost V 2 bases and J 0 bases, with 18 bases left between them.

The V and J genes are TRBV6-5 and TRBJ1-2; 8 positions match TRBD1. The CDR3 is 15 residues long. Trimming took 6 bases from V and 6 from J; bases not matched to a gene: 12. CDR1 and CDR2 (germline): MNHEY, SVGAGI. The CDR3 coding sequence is TGTGCCAGCAGCCCCGACTGGACAGGGAGGGATGGCTACACCTTC. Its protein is CASSPDWTGRDGYTF.

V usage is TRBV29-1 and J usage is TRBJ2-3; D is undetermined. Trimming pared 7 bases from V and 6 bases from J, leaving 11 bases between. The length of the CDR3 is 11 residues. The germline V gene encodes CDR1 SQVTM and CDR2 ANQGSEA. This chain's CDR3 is CSGHLADTQYF. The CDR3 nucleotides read TGCAGCGGGCATCTGGCCGATACGCAGTATTTT.

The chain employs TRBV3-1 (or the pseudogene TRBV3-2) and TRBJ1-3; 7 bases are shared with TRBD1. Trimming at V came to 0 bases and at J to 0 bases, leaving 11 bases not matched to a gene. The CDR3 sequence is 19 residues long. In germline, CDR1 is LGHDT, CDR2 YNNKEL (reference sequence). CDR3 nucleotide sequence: TGTGCCAGCAGCCAAGATGGGCTGGGACAGATCCTCTCTGGAAACACCATATATTTT. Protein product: CASSQDGLGQILSGNTIYF.

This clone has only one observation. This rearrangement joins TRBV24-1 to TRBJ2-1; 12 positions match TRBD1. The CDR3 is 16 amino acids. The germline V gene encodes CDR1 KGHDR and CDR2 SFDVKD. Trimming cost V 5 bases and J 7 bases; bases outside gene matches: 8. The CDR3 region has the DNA TGTGCCACCAGTGGCCCCGGGACAGGGGGCATAAATGAGCAGTTCTTC. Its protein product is CATSGPGTGGINEQFF.

The CDR3 DNA sequence: TGCGCCAGCAGCTTGGATTCAGGGGCTGATCAGCCCCAGCATTTT. Translated: CASSLDSGADQPQHF. V is TRBV5-1 and J is TRBJ1-5; D perhaps matches TRBD1 (6 bases). Trimming removed 0 bases at V and 5 bases at J, with 12 bases between. The CDR3 loop spans 15 amino acids. The germline gives CDR1 SGHRS, CDR2 YFSETQ.

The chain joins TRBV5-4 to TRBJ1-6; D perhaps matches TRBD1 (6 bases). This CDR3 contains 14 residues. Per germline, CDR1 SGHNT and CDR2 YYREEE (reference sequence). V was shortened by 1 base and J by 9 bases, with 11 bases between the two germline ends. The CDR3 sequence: CASSLNQDSSPLHF. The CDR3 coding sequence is TGTGCCAGCAGCTTGAACCAGGACAGTTCACCCCTCCACTTT.

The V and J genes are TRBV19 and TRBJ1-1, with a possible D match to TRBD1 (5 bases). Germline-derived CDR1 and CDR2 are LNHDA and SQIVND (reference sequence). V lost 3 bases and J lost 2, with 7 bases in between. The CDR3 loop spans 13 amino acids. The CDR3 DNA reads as TGTGCCAGTAGTATGCAGGGCAACACTGAAGCTTTCTTT. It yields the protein CASSMQGNTEAFF.

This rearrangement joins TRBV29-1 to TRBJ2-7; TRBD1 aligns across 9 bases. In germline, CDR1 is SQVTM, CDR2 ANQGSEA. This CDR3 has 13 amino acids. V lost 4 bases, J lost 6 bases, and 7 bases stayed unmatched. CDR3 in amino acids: CSVGDRDVLEQYF. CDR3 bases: TGCAGCGTTGGGGACAGGGACGTTCTCGAGCAGTACTTC.

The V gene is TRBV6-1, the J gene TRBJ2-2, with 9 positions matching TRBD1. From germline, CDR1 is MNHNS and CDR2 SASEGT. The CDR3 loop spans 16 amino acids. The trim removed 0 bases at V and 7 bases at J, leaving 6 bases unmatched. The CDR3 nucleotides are TGTGCCAGCAGTGAAGCCGGGACAGGGTCGGGCGGGGAGCTGTTTTTT. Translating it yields CASSEAGTGSGGELFF.

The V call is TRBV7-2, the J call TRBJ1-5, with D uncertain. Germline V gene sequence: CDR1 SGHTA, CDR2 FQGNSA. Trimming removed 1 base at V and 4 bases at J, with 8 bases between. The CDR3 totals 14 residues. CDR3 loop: CASSLDYRNQPQHF. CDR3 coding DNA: TGTGCCAGCAGCTTAGATTACAGAAATCAGCCCCAGCATTTT. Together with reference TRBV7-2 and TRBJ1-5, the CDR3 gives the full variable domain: GAGVSQSPSNKVTEKGKDVELRCDPISGHTALYWYRQSLGQGLEFLIYFQGNSAPDKSGLPSDRFSAERTGGSVSTLTIQRTQQEDSAVYLCASSLDYRNQPQHFGDGTRLSIL.

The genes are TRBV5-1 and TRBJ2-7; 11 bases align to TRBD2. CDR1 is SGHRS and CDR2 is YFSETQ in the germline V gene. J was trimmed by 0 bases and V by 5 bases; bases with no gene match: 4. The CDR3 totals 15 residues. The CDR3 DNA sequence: TGCGCCAGCAGTCTGGGACTAGCGGACTCCTACGAGCAGTACTTC. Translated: CASSLGLADSYEQYF.

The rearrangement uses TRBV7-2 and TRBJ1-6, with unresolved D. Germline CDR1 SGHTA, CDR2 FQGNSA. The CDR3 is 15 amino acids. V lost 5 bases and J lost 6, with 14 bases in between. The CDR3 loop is CASSTQRRVNSPLHF. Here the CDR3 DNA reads TGTGCCAGCAGCACTCAACGGAGGGTTAATTCACCCCTCCACTTT. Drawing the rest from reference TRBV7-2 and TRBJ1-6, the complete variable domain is GAGVSQSPSNKVTEKGKDVELRCDPISGHTALYWYRQSLGQGLEFLIYFQGNSAPDKSGLPSDRFSAERTGGSVSTLTIQRTQQEDSAVYLCASSTQRRVNSPLHFGNGTRLTVT.

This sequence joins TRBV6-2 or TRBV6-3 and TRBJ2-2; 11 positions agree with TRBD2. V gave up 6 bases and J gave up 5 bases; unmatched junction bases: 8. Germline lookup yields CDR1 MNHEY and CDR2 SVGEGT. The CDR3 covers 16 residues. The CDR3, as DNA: TGTGCCAGCAGCCTACTAGCGGGGGATTTAACCGGGGAGCTGTTTTTT. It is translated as CASSLLAGDLTGELFF.

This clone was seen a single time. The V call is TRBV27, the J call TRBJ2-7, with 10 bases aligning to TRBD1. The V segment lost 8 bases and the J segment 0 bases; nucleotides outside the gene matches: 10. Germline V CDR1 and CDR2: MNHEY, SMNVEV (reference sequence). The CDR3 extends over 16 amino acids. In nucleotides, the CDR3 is TGTGCCAGCCACCCCGGGACAGGGGCGACCTCCTACGAGCAGTACTTC. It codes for CASHPGTGATSYEQYF.

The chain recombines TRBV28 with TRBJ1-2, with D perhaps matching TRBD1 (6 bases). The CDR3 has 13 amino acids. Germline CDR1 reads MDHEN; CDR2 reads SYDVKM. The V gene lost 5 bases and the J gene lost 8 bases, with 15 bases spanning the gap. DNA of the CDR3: TGTGCCAGCAGTACTGCGGGGGCGCGGGGCTACACCTTC. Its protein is CASSTAGARGYTF.

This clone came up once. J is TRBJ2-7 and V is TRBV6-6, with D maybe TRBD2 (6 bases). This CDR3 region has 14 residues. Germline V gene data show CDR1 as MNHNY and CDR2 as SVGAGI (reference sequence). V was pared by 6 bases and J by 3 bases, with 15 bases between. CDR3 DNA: TGTGCCAGCAGCCCACCGGGACTCATCTACGAGCAGTACTTC. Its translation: CASSPPGLIYEQYF.

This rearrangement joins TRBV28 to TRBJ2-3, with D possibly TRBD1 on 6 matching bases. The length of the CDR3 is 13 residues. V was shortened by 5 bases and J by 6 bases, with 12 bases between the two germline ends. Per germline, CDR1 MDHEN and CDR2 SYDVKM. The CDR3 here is CASSPPTGDTQYF. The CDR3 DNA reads TGTGCCAGCAGTCCCCCGACAGGTGATACGCAGTATTTT.

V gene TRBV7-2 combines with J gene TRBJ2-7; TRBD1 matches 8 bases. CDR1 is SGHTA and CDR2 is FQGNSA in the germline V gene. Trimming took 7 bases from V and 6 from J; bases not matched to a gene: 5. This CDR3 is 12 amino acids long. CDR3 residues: CASTNTGGEQYF. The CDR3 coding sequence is TGTGCCAGCACCAACACAGGGGGCGAGCAGTACTTC.

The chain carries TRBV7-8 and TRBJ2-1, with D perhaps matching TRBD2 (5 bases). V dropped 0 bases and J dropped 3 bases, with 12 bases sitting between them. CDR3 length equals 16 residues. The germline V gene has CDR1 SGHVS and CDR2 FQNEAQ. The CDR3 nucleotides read TGTGCCAGCAGCTTAGCTACGAGCGGAAGCTACAATGAGCAGTTCTTC. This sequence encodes CASSLATSGSYNEQFF.

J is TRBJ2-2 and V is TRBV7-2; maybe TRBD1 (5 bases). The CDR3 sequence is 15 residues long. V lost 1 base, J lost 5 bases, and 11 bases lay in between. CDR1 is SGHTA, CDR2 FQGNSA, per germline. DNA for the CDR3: TGTGCCAGCAGCTTAGTGACCAGGGCAACCGGGGAGCTGTTTTTT. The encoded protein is CASSLVTRATGELFF.

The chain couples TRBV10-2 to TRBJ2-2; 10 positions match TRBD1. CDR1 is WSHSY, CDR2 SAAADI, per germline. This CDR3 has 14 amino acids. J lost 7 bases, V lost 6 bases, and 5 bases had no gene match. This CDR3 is CASRGTGADGELFF. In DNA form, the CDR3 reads TGCGCCAGCAGAGGGACAGGGGCTGACGGGGAGCTGTTTTTT.

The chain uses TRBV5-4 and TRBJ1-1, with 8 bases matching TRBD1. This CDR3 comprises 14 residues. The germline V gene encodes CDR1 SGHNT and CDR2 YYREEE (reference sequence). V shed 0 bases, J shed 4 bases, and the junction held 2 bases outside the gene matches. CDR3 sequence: CASSLDRGSTEAFF. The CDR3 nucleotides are TGTGCCAGCAGCTTGGACAGGGGGAGCACTGAAGCTTTCTTT.